A single sample is the source of the 25 T cell receptor beta chains below, sequenced in a study of response to subunit inactivated influenza vaccine. Using its own MiXCR run on the RT-PCR reads, TCRdb lists one record per CDR3 protein. In the table there are under 550,000 distinct CDR3 sequences, about 8% of which are singletons. The sample here was PBMCs from blood, taken around 25 months after vaccination. The receptors shown here come from a man aged 50-75 years who received an inactivated influenza vaccine.

This chain joins TRBV28 and TRBJ2-7; TRBD1 matches at 9 bases. CDR1 and CDR2 from the germline V gene are MDHEN and SYDVKM. The CDR3 loop spans 15 amino acids. J gave up 2 bases and V 5 bases, and 7 bases lay outside the gene matches. The CDR3 loop reads CASSRSRQGAYEQYF. CDR3 coding DNA: TGTGCCAGCAGTCGGTCAAGACAGGGGGCCTACGAGCAGTACTTC. The full variable domain, rest sourced from reference TRBV28 and TRBJ2-7, is DVKVTQSSRYLVKRTGEKVFLECVQDMDHENMFWYRQDPGLGLRLIYFSYDVKMKEKGDIPEGYSVSREKKERFSLILESASTNQTSMYLCASSRSRQGAYEQYFGPGTRLTVT.

V and J are TRBV19 and TRBJ2-2; D uncertain. The CDR3 extends over 12 amino acids. V was clipped by 7 bases and J by 5 bases, with 8 bases between them. Germline CDR1 and CDR2: LNHDA and SQIVND (reference sequence). The CDR3 sequence: CASKERTGELFF. CDR3 bases: TGTGCCAGTAAAGAACGGACCGGGGAGCTGTTTTTT.

This clonotype has just a few counts. The CDR3 does not close with the conserved phenylalanine or tryptophan, likely indicating a read error. The chain uses TRBV7-6 and TRBJ1-4; 7 bases are a match to TRBD1. Germline V gives CDR1 SGHVS, CDR2 FNYEAQ. This CDR3 comprises 16 residues. V was clipped by 0 bases and J by 1 base; unmatched bases: 2. The CDR3 loop is CASSLAYRGTNEKLFS. The CDR3 nucleotides are TGTGCCAGCAGCTTAGCCTACAGGGGAACTAATGAAAAACTGTTTTCT.

This clonotype was seen more than once but under ten times. The CDR3 loop reads CASSSTGFGLAWNEQFF. CDR3 nucleotide sequence: TGTGCCAGCAGTTCGACAGGTTTTGGACTAGCTTGGAATGAGCAGTTCTTC. The gene calls are TRBV28 and TRBJ2-1; 8 bases agree with TRBD2. Germline CDR1 and CDR2: MDHEN and SYDVKM. The CDR3 has 17 amino acids. After removal of 4 bases from V and 7 bases from J, the junction contained 15 bases not matched to a gene. Together with reference TRBV28 and TRBJ2-1, the CDR3 gives the full variable domain: DVKVTQSSRYLVKRTGEKVFLECVQDMDHENMFWYRQDPGLGLRLIYFSYDVKMKEKGDIPEGYSVSREKKERFSLILESASTNQTSMYLCASSSTGFGLAWNEQFFGPGTRLTVL.

This clonotype was recorded many times. The chain joins TRBV4-2 to TRBJ2-7, with D perhaps matching TRBD1 (5 bases). The CDR3 loop spans 16 amino acids. V dropped 5 bases and J dropped 5 bases, with 22 bases sitting between them. Germline V gene sequence: CDR1 LGHNA, CDR2 YNFKEQ. The CDR3 spells CASSYNTQGVVDEQYF. In DNA form, the CDR3 reads TGTGCCAGCAGCTACAACACACAAGGGGTGGTTGACGAGCAGTACTTC.

The V and J genes are TRBV29-1 and TRBJ2-5; the D gene could be TRBD1 or TRBD2 (5 bases each). Germline V gene data show CDR1 as SQVTM and CDR2 as ANQGSEA. CDR3 length: 13 residues. Deletions cut 4 bases from V and 0 bases from J, with 9 bases between. Written as DNA, the CDR3 is TGCAGCGTTGGGGGACGGTACCAAGAGACCCAGTACTTC. Its protein product is CSVGGRYQETQYF.

The chain links TRBV5-1 to TRBJ2-1; the match to TRBD2 covers 8 bases. CDR3 size: 16 residues. The J segment lost 0 bases and the V segment lost 4 bases, leaving 6 bases of the junction unmatched. In germline, CDR1 is SGHRS, CDR2 YFSETQ. The CDR3: CASSAERGSSYNEQFF. CDR3 coding DNA: TGCGCCAGCAGCGCTGAGCGGGGGAGCTCCTACAATGAGCAGTTCTTC.

This clonotype was detected ten times or more. The V gene is TRBV20-1, the J gene TRBJ2-1; tentative D call: TRBD2 (5 bases). Germline CDR1 is DFQATT and CDR2 is SNEGSKA (reference sequence). The CDR3 loop spans 14 amino acids. V gave up 2 bases and J gave up 6 bases, with 14 bases separating them. The CDR3 is CSARYGSLGNEQFF. In DNA, the CDR3 is TGCAGTGCTAGATACGGATCACTAGGCAATGAGCAGTTCTTC.

There are many counts of this clonotype. The chain recombines TRBV4-1 with TRBJ1-4, with TRBD1 identical over 7 bases. This CDR3 has 18 residues. The V and J ends lost 3 bases and 5 bases, in that order; junction bases with no gene match: 15. Germline CDR1 is MGHRA and CDR2 is YSYEKL. The CDR3: CASSQRGVQGSLNEKLFF. The CDR3 DNA reads as TGCGCCAGCAGCCAGCGGGGAGTACAGGGGTCCCTAAATGAAAAACTGTTTTTT.

The genes are TRBV12-3 or TRBV12-4 and TRBJ2-1; 7 bases agree with TRBD1. The CDR3 has 14 residues. Germline trimming cut 4 bases from V and 6 bases from J; bases unmatched to any gene: 6. The CDR3 DNA sequence: TGTGCCAGCAGTTCCACAGGGGCAGGCAATGAGCAGTTCTTC. Translating it yields CASSSTGAGNEQFF.

This clonotype was observed a few times. The V and J genes are TRBV12-3 or TRBV12-4 and TRBJ2-7; no clear D gene. The CDR3 is 14 amino acids. V was clipped by 6 bases and J by 5 bases, with 17 bases between them. CDR3 DNA: TGTGCCAGCAGCCTGCCGATGGGCGGACACGAGCAGTACTTC. Its protein product is CASSLPMGGHEQYF.

This clonotype has more than one count but fewer than ten. This rearrangement joins TRBV18 to TRBJ1-3, with unresolved D. There are 17 residues in the CDR3. Looked up from germline, CDR1 is KGHSH and CDR2 is LQKENI. The germline V and J ends were trimmed by 2 bases and 4 bases, with 18 bases remaining between them. The CDR3 region is CASSPYPAETPGNTIYF. The CDR3 bases are TGTGCCAGCTCACCATATCCAGCCGAGACCCCCGGAAACACCATATATTTT.

This clonotype was seen more than once but under ten times. This rearrangement joins TRBV12-3 or TRBV12-4 to TRBJ2-1; the D call may be TRBD1 or TRBD2 (5 bases each). The V end lost 5 bases, the J end lost 3 bases, and 17 bases lay between the germline ends. This CDR3 is 16 amino acids long. The CDR3 DNA reads as TGTGCCAGCAGTCCAACCGGGACGGAGAGCTACAATGAGCAGTTCTTC. This sequence encodes CASSPTGTESYNEQFF.

The genes are TRBV4-1 and TRBJ1-1; 7 bases fit TRBD1. Germline V gene sequence: CDR1 MGHRA, CDR2 YSYEKL. Trimming took 0 bases from V and 0 from J; bases not matched to a gene: 22. The CDR3 totals 22 residues. CDR3 bases: TGCGCCAGCAGCCAAGATCTAGTAGGCGTAGGGGGCGCTTTCGTTTTGAACACTGAAGCTTTCTTT. As protein: CASSQDLVGVGGAFVLNTEAFF.

This clonotype came up many times. The chain couples TRBV12-3 or TRBV12-4 to TRBJ1-1; D is unresolved. This CDR3 has 14 amino acids. V was shortened by 6 bases and J by 4 bases, with 15 bases between the two germline ends. The CDR3, as DNA: TGTGCCAGCAGACTCCCCCCGGGTCCCACTGAAGCTTTCTTT. Protein: CASRLPPGPTEAFF.

The V call is TRBV7-8, the J call TRBJ2-7, with TRBD2 identical over 11 bases. Germline-derived CDR1 and CDR2 are SGHVS and FQNEAQ. This CDR3 contains 17 residues. V trimming: 2 bases; J trimming: 4 bases; junction bases outside the gene matches: 10. CDR3 residues: CASSLSARTSGPYEQYF. In nucleotides, the CDR3 is TGTGCCAGCAGCTTATCGGCCCGGACTAGCGGGCCATACGAGCAGTACTTC.

The chain uses TRBV29-1 and TRBJ2-7; D remains unclear. Germline loops: CDR1 SQVTM, CDR2 ANQGSEA. CDR3 length: 12 residues. V dropped 4 bases and J dropped 0 bases, with 7 bases sitting between them. The CDR3 DNA reads TGCAGCGTTGCGGTACGCTCCTACGAGCAGTACTTC. It specifies CSVAVRSYEQYF.

This clonotype was seen repeatedly, ten times or more. The V and J genes are TRBV4-2 and TRBJ2-5, with D perhaps being TRBD1 or TRBD2 (5 bases each). The V gene's germline CDR1 is LGHNA and CDR2 YNFKEQ. The CDR3 is 14 residues long. Trimming shortened V by 3 bases and J by 5 bases, and 13 bases separated the two germline ends. The CDR3 sequence: CASSQEDTQETQYF. CDR3 nucleotides: TGTGCCAGCAGCCAGGAGGACACGCAGGAGACCCAGTACTTC.

This clonotype has only a few counts. V usage is TRBV21-1 and J usage is TRBJ1-6. TRBV21-1 is flagged as a pseudogene. The CDR3 spans 8 residues. The CDR3 bases are TGTGCCAGCAGCCGACTCCACTTT. It translates to CASSRLHF.

This clonotype appeared many times. The chain combines TRBV12-3 or TRBV12-4 with TRBJ1-1; unclear D gene. Trimming left V 3 bases short and J 8 bases short, with 10 bases between. CDR3 length: 12 amino acids. CDR3 DNA: TGTGCCAGCAGTTTGTCGGTGGCCGAAGCTTTCTTT. It encodes CASSLSVAEAFF.

In regard to this clonotype: One base away lies a much larger clone, so this may be a sequencing read error. The rearrangement uses TRBV9 and TRBJ2-2; D is possibly TRBD1 or TRBD2 (5 bases each). From germline, CDR1 is SGDLS and CDR2 YYNGEE. The CDR3 has 15 amino acids. CDR3 nucleotide sequence: TGTGCCAGCAGCCCCTCATGGGGGAGCGCCGGGGAGCTGTCTTTT. It specifies CASSPSWGSAGELSF.

J is TRBJ2-5 and V is TRBV5-1; TRBD1 matches at 8 bases. This CDR3 is built from 15 residues. V shed 4 bases, J shed 2 bases, and the junction held 7 bases outside the gene matches. The germline CDR1 and CDR2 sequences are SGHRS and YFSETQ. Here the CDR3 reads CASSIRDRTQETQYF. CDR3 coding DNA: TGCGCCAGCAGCATCCGGGACAGGACACAAGAGACCCAGTACTTC.

This clonotype was detected many times. The V gene is TRBV19, the J gene TRBJ1-3; no definite D call. V shed 5 bases and J shed 6 bases, with 5 bases lying between them. The V gene's germline CDR1 is LNHDA and CDR2 SQIVND (reference sequence). The CDR3 totals 11 residues. This chain's CDR3 is CASSGVNTIYF. Written as DNA, the CDR3 is TGTGCCAGTAGTGGCGTAAACACCATATATTTT.

To note about this clonotype: The junction shows a germline mismatch at one end, possibly a read error. This chain connects TRBV12-3 or TRBV12-4 to TRBJ2-3, with a possible D match to TRBD2 (6 bases). There are 15 residues in the CDR3. The CDR3 region is CASRNVATSTDMQYF. CDR3 bases: TGTGCCAGCAGGAATGTGGCAACTAGCACAGATATGCAGTATTTT.

This clonotype was seen only a few times. The chain combines TRBV9 with TRBJ1-5; D remains unclear. The CDR3 consists of 15 residues. V dropped 4 bases and J dropped 5 bases, with 16 bases sitting between them. Per germline, CDR1 SGDLS and CDR2 YYNGEE. The chain's CDR3 is CASSPSWQFDQPQHF. The CDR3, as DNA: TGTGCCAGCAGCCCCTCCTGGCAATTCGATCAGCCCCAGCATTTT.